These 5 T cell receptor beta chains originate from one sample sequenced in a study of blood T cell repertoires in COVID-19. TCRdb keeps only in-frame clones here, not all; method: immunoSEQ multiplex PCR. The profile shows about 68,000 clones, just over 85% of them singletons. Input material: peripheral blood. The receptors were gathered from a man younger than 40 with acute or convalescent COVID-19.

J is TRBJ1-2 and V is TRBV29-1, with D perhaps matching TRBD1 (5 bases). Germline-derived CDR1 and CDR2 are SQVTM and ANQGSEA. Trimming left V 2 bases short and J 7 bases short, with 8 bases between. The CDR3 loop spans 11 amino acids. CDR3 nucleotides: TGCAGCGTTGAATCAGGGTTTGGCTACACCTTC. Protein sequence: CSVESGFGYTF.

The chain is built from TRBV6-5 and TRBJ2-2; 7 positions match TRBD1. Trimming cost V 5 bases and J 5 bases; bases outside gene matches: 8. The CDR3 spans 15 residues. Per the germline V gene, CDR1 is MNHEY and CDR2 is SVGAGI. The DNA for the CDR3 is TGTGCCAGCAGTCCACGGACAGGTGGTACCGGGGAGCTGTTTTTT. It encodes CASSPRTGGTGELFF.

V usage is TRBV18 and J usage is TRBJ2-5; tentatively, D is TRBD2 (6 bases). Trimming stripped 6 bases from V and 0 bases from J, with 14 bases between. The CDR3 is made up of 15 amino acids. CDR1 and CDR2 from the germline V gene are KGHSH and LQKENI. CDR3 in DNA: TGTGCCAGCTCGGTCCAATGGGGGGACCAAGAGACCCAGTACTTC. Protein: CASSVQWGDQETQYF. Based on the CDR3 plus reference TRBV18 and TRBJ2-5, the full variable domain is NAGVMQNPRHLVRRRGQEARLRCSPMKGHSHVYWYRQLPEEGLKFMVYLQKENIIDESGMPKERFSAEFPKEGPSILRIQQVVRGDSAAYFCASSVQWGDQETQYFGPGTRLLVL.

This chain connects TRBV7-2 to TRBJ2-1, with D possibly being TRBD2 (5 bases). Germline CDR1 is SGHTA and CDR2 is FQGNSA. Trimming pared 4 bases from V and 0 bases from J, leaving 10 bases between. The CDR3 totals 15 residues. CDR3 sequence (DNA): TGTGCCAGCAGCTGGGGAGCCCTCTCCTACAATGAGCAGTTCTTC. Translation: CASSWGALSYNEQFF.

The DNA for the CDR3 is TGTGCCAGCAGCCTGTCGCTGCGGGGAGAGGACACAGATACGCAGTATTTT. It specifies CASSLSLRGEDTDTQYF. The chain joins TRBV9 to TRBJ2-3; D perhaps matches TRBD2 (6 bases). Trimming took 4 bases from V and 2 from J, leaving 20 bases between them. The CDR3 sequence is 17 residues long. Germline V lookup: CDR1 SGDLS, CDR2 YYNGEE.